These T cell receptor beta chains were read from a single sample in a study of blood T cell repertoires in COVID-19. Method: immunoSEQ multiplex PCR; TCRdb's copy keeps in-frame clones and lacks some. The sample records more than 450,000 clones, 87% being singletons. The source material was PBMCs or T cells enriched from blood (not recorded which). These receptors came from a woman in her late teens or twenties who had recovered from COVID-19. CDR3s include the opening cysteine and the closing phenylalanine or tryptophan. A D gene is named only where the DNA matches it firmly. For some rows the clone size is stated as once, few or many, or as a class when expanded; others skip it.

NA	NA	TRBJ2-5	TRBV6-4	CASSSEETQYF	TGTGCCAGCAGTTCCGAGGAGACCCAGTACTTC
TRBD1	NA	TRBJ2-5	TRBV28	CASSSLQGIETQYF	TGTGCCAGCAGTTCACTACAGGGGATCGAGACCCAGTACTTC
NA	NA	TRBJ2-7	TRBV7-9	CASSLTEFSYEQYF	TGTGCCAGCAGCCTGACAGAATTCTCCTACGAGCAGTACTTC
TRBD2	NA	TRBJ2-7	TRBV5-4	CASSLKRGAGEQYF	TGTGCCAGCAGCTTAAAGCGGGGGGCTGGCGAGCAGTACTTC
TRBD1	NA	TRBJ2-6	TRBV28	CASWDRGTGANVLTF	TGTGCCAGCTGGGACAGGGGGACTGGGGCCAACGTCCTGACTTTC
NA	NA	TRBJ2-3	TRBV12-3/TRBV12-4	CASSLLTGNTQYF	TGTGCCAGCAGCTTGCTTACGGGGAATACGCAGTATTTT
NA	NA	TRBJ1-1	TRBV21-1	CASSYRDRGTSGF	TGTGCCAGCAGCTACCGGGACAGGGGAACATCCGGTTTT
NA	NA	TRBJ2-1	TRBV6-5	CASSYDKVRIDNEQFF	TGTGCCAGCAGTTACGACAAAGTCAGGATCGACAATGAGCAGTTCTTC
NA	NA	TRBJ2-2	TRBV12-3/TRBV12-4	CASRATGTGELFF	TGTGCCAGCAGGGCTACAGGCACCGGGGAGCTGTTTTTT
TRBD2	NA	TRBJ2-3	TRBV5-1	CASSLMGAGGLDTQYF	TGCGCCAGCAGCTTGATGGGAGCGGGGGGCCTGGATACGCAGTATTTT
TRBD1	NA	TRBJ1-2	TRBV2	CASSLGQGRGGYTF	TGTGCCAGCAGTTTAGGACAGGGTCGTGGTGGCTACACCTTC
NA	once	TRBJ1-4	TRBV30	CAWSGGSNEKLFF	TGTGCCTGGAGCGGGGGGTCTAATGAAAAACTGTTTTTT
NA	NA	TRBJ2-4	TRBV2	CASSGIQGSIQYF	TGTGCCAGCAGTGGGATCCAGGGTAGCATTCAGTACTTC
NA	NA	TRBJ1-4	TRBV27	CASSLTGTEKLFF	TGTGCCAGCAGTTTAACAGGGACGGAAAAACTGTTTTTT
NA	few	TRBJ1-5	TRBV28	CASRSPEVGRNQPQHF	TGTGCCAGCAGGTCCCCTGAAGTGGGGCGGAATCAGCCCCAGCATTTT
NA	NA	TRBJ1-1	TRBV5-1	CASSFLGANTEAFF	TGCGCCAGCAGCTTTTTAGGGGCGAACACTGAAGCTTTCTTT
TRBD1	NA	TRBJ2-5	TRBV29-1	CSYSGGETQYF	TGCAGCTACTCAGGGGGAGAGACCCAGTACTTC